This TCR beta chain was sequenced for a study of blood T cell repertoires in COVID-19. Study in general: Acute-phase and convalescent COVID-19 samples originated in the United States, Italy and Spain. Nucleic acid was either cDNA or gDNA, and it came from T cells, B-cell-depleted T cells, or PBMCs.

Germline V CDR1 and CDR2: MNHEY, SMNVEV (reference sequence). V trimming: 4 bases; J trimming: 7 bases; junction bases outside the gene matches: 6. The CDR3 extends over 15 amino acids. Original analysis: Cell counts per sample came from amplifying reference gene primers. The data were produced by immunoSEQ multiplex PCR, yet TCRdb's version contains in-frame clones alone and is incomplete. V and J calls and clone size follow that table, whereas D and trimming were derived from the DNA. The data show 180,000 or so clones, about 85% seen once. The chain recombines TRBV27 with TRBJ2-2; the match to TRBD1 covers 10 bases. Sequencing was performed on peripheral blood. The TCR originated in a man aged 55-75 years who had recovered from COVID-19. This CDR3 is CASSYVGTGVGELFF. The CDR3 DNA is TGTGCCAGCAGTTATGTTGGGACAGGGGTCGGGGAGCTGTTTTTT.